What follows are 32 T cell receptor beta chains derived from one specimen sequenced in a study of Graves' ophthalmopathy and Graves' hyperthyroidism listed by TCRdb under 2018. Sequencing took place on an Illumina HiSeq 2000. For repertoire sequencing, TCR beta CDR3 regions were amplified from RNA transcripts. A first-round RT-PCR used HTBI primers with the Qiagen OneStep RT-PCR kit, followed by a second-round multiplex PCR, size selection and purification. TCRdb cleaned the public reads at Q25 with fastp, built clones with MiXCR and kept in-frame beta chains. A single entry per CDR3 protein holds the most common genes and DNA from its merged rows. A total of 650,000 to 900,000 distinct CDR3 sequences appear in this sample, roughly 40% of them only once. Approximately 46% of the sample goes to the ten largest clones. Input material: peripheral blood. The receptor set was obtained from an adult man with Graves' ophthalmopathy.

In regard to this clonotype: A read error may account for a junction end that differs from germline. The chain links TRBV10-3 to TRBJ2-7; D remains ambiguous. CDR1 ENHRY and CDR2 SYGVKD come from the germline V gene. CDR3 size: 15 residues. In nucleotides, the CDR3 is TGTGCCAGCAGTTTATCTGGGATAGGGACCTACGAGCAGTACTTC. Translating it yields CASSLSGIGTYEQYF.

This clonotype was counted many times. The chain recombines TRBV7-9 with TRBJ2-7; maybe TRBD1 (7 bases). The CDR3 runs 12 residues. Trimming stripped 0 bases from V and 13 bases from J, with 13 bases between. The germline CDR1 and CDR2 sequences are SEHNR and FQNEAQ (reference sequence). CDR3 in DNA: TGTGCCAGCAGCTTAGCGGAGGGGGCGGCCTACTTC. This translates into CASSLAEGAAYF.

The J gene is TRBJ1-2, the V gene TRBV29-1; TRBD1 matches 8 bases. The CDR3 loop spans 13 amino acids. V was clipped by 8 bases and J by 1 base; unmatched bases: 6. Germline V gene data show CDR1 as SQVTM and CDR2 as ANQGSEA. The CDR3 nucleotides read TGCAGCCTCGACAGGGGCTATAACTATGGCTACACCTTC. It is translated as CSLDRGYNYGYTF.

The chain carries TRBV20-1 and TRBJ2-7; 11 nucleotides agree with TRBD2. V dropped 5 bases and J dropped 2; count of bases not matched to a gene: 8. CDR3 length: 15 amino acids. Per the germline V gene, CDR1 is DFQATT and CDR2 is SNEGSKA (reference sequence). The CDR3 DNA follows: TGCAGTGCTTCCGGGACTAGCGGAATAACCTACGAGCAGTACTTC. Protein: CSASGTSGITYEQYF.

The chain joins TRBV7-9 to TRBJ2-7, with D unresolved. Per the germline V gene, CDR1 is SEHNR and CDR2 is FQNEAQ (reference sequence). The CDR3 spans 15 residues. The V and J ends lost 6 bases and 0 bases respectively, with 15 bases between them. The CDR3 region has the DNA TGTGCCAGCAGTTCTTGGAGCCACCGCTCCTACGAGCAGTACTTC. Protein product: CASSSWSHRSYEQYF.

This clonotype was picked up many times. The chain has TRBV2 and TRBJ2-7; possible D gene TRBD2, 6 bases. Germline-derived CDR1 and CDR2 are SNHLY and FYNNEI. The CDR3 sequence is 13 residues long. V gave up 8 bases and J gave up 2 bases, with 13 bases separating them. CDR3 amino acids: CASVPSEAYEQYF. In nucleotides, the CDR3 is TGTGCCAGCGTCCCTAGCGAGGCCTACGAGCAGTACTTC. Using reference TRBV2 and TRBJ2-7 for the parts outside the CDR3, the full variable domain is EPEVTQTPSHQVTQMGQEVILRCVPISNHLYFYWYRQILGQKVEFLVSFYNNEISEKSEIFDDQFSVERPDGSNFTLKIRSTKLEDSAMYFCASVPSEAYEQYFGPGTRLTVT.

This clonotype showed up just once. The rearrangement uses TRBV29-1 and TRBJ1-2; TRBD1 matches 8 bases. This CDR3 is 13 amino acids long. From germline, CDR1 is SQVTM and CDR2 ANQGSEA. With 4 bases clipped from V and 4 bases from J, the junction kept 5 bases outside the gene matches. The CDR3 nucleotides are TGCAGCGTTGCCGACAGGGGCGCCTATGGCTACACCTTC. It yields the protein CSVADRGAYGYTF.

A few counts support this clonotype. CDR3 sequence (DNA): TGTGCCAGCAGTTTGGGTGGGATCGGACAAGAGACCCAGTACTTC. Translating gives CASSLGGIGQETQYF. This chain joins TRBV28 and TRBJ2-5; D is unresolved. V was shortened by 3 bases and J by 2 bases, with 13 bases between the two germline ends. This CDR3 is 15 amino acids long. From germline, CDR1 is MDHEN and CDR2 SYDVKM.

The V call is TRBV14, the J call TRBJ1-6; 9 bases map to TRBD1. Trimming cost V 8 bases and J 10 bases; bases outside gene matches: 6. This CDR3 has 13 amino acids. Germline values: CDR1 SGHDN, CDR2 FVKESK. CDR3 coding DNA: TGTGCCAGCGGGACAGGGAAAGGCTCACCCCTCCACTTT. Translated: CASGTGKGSPLHF.

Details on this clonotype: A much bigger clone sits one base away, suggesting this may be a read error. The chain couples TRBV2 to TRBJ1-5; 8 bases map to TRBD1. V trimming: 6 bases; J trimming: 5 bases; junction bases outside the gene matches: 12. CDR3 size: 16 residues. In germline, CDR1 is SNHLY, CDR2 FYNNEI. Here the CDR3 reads CASRKGQGSGDQPQHF. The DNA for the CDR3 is TGTGCCAGCAGAAAAGGACAGGGAAGTGGTGATCAGCCCCAGCATTTT. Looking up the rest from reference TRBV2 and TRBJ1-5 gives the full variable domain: EPEVTQTPSHQVTQMGQEVILRCVPISNHLYFYWYRQILGQKVEFLVSFYNNEISEKSEIFDDQFSVERPDGSNFTLKIRSTKLEDSAMYFCASRKGQGSGDQPQHFGDGTRLSIL.

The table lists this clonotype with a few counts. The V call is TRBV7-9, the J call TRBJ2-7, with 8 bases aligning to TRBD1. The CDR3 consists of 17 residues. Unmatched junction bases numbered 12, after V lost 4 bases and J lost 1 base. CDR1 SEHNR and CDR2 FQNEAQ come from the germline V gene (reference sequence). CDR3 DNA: TGTGCCAGCAGCTCTAACTCAGCCGGGACAGGATCCTACGAGCAGTACTTC. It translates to CASSSNSAGTGSYEQYF. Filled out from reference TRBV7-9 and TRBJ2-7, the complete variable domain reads DTGVSQNPRHKITKRGQNVTFRCDPISEHNRLYWYRQTLGQGPEFLTYFQNEAQLEKSRLLSDRFSAERPKGSFSTLEIQRTEQGDSAMYLCASSSNSAGTGSYEQYFGPGTRLTVT.

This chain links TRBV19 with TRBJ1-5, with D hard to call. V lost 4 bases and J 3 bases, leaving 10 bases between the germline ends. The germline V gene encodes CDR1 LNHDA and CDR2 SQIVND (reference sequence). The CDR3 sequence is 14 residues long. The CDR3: CASSTADYNQPQHF. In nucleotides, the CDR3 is TGTGCCAGTAGTACTGCAGACTACAATCAGCCCCAGCATTTT.

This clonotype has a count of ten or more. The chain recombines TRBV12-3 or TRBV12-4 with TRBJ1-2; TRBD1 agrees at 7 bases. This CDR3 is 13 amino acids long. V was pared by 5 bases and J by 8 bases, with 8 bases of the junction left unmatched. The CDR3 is CASSQNRDSGYTF. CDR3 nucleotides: TGTGCCAGCAGTCAAAACAGGGACAGCGGCTACACCTTC.

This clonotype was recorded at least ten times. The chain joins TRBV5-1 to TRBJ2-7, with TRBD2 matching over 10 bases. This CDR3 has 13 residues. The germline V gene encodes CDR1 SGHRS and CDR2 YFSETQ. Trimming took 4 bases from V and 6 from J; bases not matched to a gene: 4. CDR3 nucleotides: TGCGCCAGCAGCATCGTAGCGGGAGGCGAGCAGTACTTC. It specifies CASSIVAGGEQYF.

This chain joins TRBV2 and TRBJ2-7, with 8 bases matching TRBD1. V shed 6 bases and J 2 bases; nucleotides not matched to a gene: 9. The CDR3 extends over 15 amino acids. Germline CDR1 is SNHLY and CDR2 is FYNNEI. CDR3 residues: CASSPGDRNTYEQYF. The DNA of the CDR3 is TGTGCCAGCAGCCCGGGGGACAGGAACACCTACGAGCAGTACTTC.

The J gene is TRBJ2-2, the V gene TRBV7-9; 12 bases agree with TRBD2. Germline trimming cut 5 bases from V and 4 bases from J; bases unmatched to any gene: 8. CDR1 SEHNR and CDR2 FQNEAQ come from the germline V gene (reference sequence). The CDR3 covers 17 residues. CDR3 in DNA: TGTGCCAGCAGCCACACCGGACTAGCGGGGACCACCGGGGAGCTGTTTTTT. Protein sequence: CASSHTGLAGTTGELFF.

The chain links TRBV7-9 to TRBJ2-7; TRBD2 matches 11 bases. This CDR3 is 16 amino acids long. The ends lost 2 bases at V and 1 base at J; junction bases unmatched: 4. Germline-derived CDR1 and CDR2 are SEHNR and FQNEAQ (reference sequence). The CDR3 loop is CASSLKGTSGSYEQYF. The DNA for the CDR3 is TGTGCCAGCAGCTTAAAAGGGACTAGCGGTTCCTACGAGCAGTACTTC.

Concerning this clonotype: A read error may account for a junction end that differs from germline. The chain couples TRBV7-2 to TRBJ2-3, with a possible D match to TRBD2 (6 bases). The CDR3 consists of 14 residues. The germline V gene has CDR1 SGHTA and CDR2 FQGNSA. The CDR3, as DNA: TGTGCCGGCAGCTTAGTAAGGAGGGGCGGTGAGCAGTATTTT. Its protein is CAGSLVRRGGEQYF.

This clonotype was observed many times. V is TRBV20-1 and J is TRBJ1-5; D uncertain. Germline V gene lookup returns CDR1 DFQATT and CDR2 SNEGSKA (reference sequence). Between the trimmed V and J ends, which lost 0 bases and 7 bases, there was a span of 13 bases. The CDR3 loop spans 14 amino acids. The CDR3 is CSARERQARQPQHF. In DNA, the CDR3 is TGCAGTGCTAGAGAGCGGCAGGCTCGGCAGCCCCAGCATTTT.

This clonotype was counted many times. The CDR3 nucleotides are TGTGCCAGCAGATTCCGGGGAGGCGAAGAGACCCAGTACTTC. Protein sequence: CASRFRGGEETQYF. The chain is built from TRBV25-1 and TRBJ2-5, with a weak D call TRBD2 (6 bases). The germline V and J ends were trimmed by 6 bases and 3 bases, with 14 bases remaining between them. The CDR3 is made up of 14 amino acids. Germline lookup yields CDR1 MGHDK and CDR2 SYGVNS.

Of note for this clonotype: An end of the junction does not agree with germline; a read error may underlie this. CDR3 amino acids: CASSGFGYTVYF. The CDR3 DNA follows: TGTGCCAGCAGCGGGTTTGGCTACACCGTATATTTT. The chain joins TRBV9 to TRBJ1-3; D is unclear. Germline CDR1 is SGDLS and CDR2 is YYNGEE. The CDR3 length is 12 residues.

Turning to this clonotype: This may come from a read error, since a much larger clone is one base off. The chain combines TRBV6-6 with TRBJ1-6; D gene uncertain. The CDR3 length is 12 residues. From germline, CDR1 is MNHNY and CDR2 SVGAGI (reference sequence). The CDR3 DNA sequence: TGTGCCAGCAAGACACCGAATTCACCCCCCCACTTT. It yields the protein CASKTPNSPPHF.

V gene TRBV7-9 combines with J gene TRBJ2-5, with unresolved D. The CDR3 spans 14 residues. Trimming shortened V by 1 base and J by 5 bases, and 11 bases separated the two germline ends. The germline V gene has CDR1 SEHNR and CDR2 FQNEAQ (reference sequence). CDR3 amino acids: CASSLVLGWETQYF. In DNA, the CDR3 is TGTGCCAGCAGCTTAGTCCTGGGTTGGGAGACCCAGTACTTC.

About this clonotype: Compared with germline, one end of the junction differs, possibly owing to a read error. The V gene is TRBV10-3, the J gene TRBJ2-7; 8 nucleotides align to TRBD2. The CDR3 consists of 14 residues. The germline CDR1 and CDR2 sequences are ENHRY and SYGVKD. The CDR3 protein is CASSASAGVGEQYF. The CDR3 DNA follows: TGTGCCAGCAGTGCTTCAGCGGGAGTAGGCGAGCAGTACTTC.

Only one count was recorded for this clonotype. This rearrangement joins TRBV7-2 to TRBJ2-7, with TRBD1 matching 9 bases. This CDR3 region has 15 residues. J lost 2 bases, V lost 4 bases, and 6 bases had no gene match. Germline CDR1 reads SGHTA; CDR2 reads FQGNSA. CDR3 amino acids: CASSSQGANPYEQYF. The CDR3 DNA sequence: TGTGCCAGCAGCTCACAGGGGGCCAACCCCTACGAGCAGTACTTC.

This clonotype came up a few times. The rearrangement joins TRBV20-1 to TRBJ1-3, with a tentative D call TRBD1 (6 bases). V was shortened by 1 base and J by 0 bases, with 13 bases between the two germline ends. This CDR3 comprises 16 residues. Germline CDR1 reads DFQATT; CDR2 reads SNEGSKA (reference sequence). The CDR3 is CSARGTGSLSGNTIYF. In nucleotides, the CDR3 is TGCAGTGCTAGAGGCACAGGGTCACTCTCTGGAAACACCATATATTTT.

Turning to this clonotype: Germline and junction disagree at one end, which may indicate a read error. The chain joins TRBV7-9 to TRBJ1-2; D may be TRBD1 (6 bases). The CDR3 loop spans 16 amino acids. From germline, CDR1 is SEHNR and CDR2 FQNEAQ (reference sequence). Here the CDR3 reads CASSSDPTAIRGGYAF. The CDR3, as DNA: TGTGCCAGCAGCTCGGACCCTACAGCCATCAGGGGCGGCTACGCCTTC. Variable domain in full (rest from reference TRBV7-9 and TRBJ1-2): DTGVSQNPRHKITKRGQNVTFRCDPISEHNRLYWYRQTLGQGPEFLTYFQNEAQLEKSRLLSDRFSAERPKGSFSTLEIQRTEQGDSAMYLCASSSDPTAIRGGYAFGSGTRLTVV.

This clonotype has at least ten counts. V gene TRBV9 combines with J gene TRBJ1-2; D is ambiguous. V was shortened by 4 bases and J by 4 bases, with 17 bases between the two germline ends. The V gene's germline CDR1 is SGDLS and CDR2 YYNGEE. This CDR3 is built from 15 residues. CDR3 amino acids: CASSPEANLGYGYTF. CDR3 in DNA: TGTGCCAGCAGCCCCGAGGCAAATTTGGGCTATGGCTACACCTTC.

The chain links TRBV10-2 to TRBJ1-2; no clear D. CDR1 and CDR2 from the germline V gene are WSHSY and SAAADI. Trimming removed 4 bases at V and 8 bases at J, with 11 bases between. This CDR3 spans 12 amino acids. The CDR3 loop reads CASSGPGQGYTF. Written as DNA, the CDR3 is TGCGCCAGCAGTGGGCCAGGCCAGGGCTACACCTTC.

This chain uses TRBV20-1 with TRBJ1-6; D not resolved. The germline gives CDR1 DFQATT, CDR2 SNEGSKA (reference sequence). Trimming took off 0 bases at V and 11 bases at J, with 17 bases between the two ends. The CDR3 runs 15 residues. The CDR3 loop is CSARDFRAGGAPLHF. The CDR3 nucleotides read TGCAGTGCTAGAGATTTCCGGGCCGGCGGGGCACCCCTCCACTTT.

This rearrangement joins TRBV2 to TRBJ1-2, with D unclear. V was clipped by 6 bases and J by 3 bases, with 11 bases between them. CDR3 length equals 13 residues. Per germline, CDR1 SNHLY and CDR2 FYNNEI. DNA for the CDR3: TGTGCCAGCAGCCCCGGCGTTTACTATGGCTACACCTTC. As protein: CASSPGVYYGYTF.

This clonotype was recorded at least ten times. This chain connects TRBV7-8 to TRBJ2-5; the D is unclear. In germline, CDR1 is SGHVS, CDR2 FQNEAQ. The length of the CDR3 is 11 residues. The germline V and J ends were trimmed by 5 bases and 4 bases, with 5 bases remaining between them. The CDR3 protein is CASSAAETQYF. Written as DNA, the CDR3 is TGTGCCAGCAGCGCCGCAGAGACCCAGTACTTC.